This TCR beta chain originates from a study of cytotoxic CD8 clonotypes in ibrutinib-treated CLL. Study in general: Partial response occurred in roughly 25 patients and complete response in 2; at median approximately 65 months, approximately 14 remained remitted and about 12 progressed. Study findings and constraints: Age-matched healthy donor levels were exceeded by baseline clonality, which tracked circulating CD8+ T-cell counts.

Library input was roughly 1.8 micrograms of DNA from cryopreserved PBMCs. Deletions cut 6 bases from V and 0 bases from J, with 14 bases between. Germline V gives CDR1 SGHRS, CDR2 YFSETQ. The CDR3 consists of 15 residues. Sequencing used immunoSEQ multiplex PCR; TCRdb keeps in-frame clones, though not all of them. Among roughly 250,000 clones listed, around 70% were seen once. A note on this clone: Its antigen remains unknown.

This specimen was PBMCs, taken after 24 months of ibrutinib treatment. The source of this sequence is a human donor with chronic lymphocytic leukemia. This rearrangement joins TRBV5-1 to TRBJ2-3; maybe TRBD2 (6 bases). The DNA for the CDR3 is TGCGCCAGCATTGGCGGGGCGGGAAGCACAGATACGCAGTATTTT. This sequence encodes CASIGGAGSTDTQYF.